This TCR beta chain was identified in a study of blood T cell repertoires in COVID-19. Study summary: T cells, B-cell-depleted T cells, or PBMCs provided the cDNA or gDNA that served as material.

Original analysis: Estimation of nucleated cell counts was performed using reference gene primer amplification. Libraries were prepared by immunoSEQ multiplex PCR; TCRdb keeps only in-frame clonotypes and omits some of them. The DNA gave D and trimming, while V, J and clone size come from that table. Of under 300,000 clones listed, 82% were seen once; the top ten hold roughly 3.3%. This CDR3 spans 17 amino acids. The V end was cut by 1 base, the J end by 2 bases, with 15 bases between. From germline, CDR1 is MNHNS and CDR2 SASEGT. The sequenced sample was peripheral blood. The rearrangement links TRBV6-1 to TRBJ2-1, with D maybe TRBD1 (5 bases). The clonotype originates from a woman younger than 30 with acute or convalescent COVID-19. For the CDR3, the DNA is TGTGCCAGCAGTGAAGGCCCAGGGTCCCCAGCCTACAATGAGCAGTTCTTC. Translation: CASSEGPGSPAYNEQFF.